The next 27 T cell receptor beta chains were all read from a single sample in a study of cytotoxic CD8 clonotypes in ibrutinib-treated CLL. The protocol was immunoSEQ multiplex PCR, while the TCRdb copy is restricted to in-frame clones and leaves out a portion. The profile shows 30,000 to 40,000 clones, approximately 70% of them singletons. The specimen comprised PBMCs, sampled before ibrutinib treatment. These receptors came from a human donor with chronic lymphocytic leukemia.

This clone showed up just once. V gene TRBV7-8 combines with J gene TRBJ2-7, with D possibly being TRBD1 or TRBD2 (7 bases each). The CDR3 sequence is 15 residues long. V shed 1 base and J shed 4 bases, with 14 bases lying between them. Germline CDR1 reads SGHVS; CDR2 reads FQNEAQ. CDR3 sequence reads: CASSLGSQGGYEQYF. CDR3 DNA: TGTGCCAGCAGCTTAGGATCGCAGGGGGGGTACGAGCAGTACTTC. Based on the CDR3 plus reference TRBV7-8 and TRBJ2-7, the full variable domain is GAGVSQSPRYKVAKRGQDVALRCDPISGHVSLFWYQQALGQGPEFLTYFQNEAQLDKSGLPSDRFFAERPEGSVSTLKIQRTQQEDSAVYLCASSLGSQGGYEQYFGPGTRLTVT.

The J gene is TRBJ1-2, the V gene TRBV6-1, with unresolved D. This CDR3 has 15 amino acids. Germline V gene lookup returns CDR1 MNHNS and CDR2 SASEGT. V shed 4 bases and J shed 3 bases, with 15 bases lying between them. Written as DNA, the CDR3 is TGTGCCAGCAGTGCCTCGTTTTGGGTAGACTATGGCTACACCTTC. Translation gives CASSASFWVDYGYTF.

The chain recombines TRBV4-2 with TRBJ1-2; D not certain. V lost 0 bases and J lost 6, with 23 bases in between. The V gene's germline CDR1 is LGHNA and CDR2 YNFKEQ. CDR3 length: 18 residues. CDR3 nucleotide sequence: TGTGCCAGCAGCCAAGATCAGGTCGTGTCAGCCCCCCTGCATGGCTACACCTTC. Translating it yields CASSQDQVVSAPLHGYTF.

J is TRBJ2-3 and V is TRBV9, with TRBD2 identical over 11 bases. Germline V CDR1 and CDR2: SGDLS, YYNGEE. J lost 1 base, V lost 3 bases, and 4 bases had no gene match. The CDR3 runs to 16 residues. The CDR3 sequence is CASSASGGSGTDTQYF. The CDR3 DNA sequence: TGTGCCAGCAGCGCTAGCGGGGGGAGTGGCACAGATACGCAGTATTTT.

V and J are TRBV6-1 and TRBJ2-2; 8 bases map to TRBD1. This CDR3 has 14 amino acids. Germline CDR1 is MNHNS and CDR2 is SASEGT. The V and J ends lost 9 bases and 4 bases, in that order; junction bases with no gene match: 7. Written as DNA, the CDR3 is TGTGCCAGTCACAGGGGGTCGGGCACCGGGGAGCTGTTTTTT. Protein product: CASHRGSGTGELFF.

The chain links TRBV5-1 to TRBJ2-2; 9 nucleotides line up with TRBD2. The V gene's germline CDR1 is SGHRS and CDR2 YFSETQ. This CDR3 spans 20 amino acids. J gave up 4 bases and V 1 base, and 17 bases lay outside the gene matches. In DNA, the CDR3 is TGCGCCAGCAGCTTGCATTTAGTGGTTCTAGCGGGACCTGGCACCGGGGAGCTGTTTTTT. Protein sequence: CASSLHLVVLAGPGTGELFF.

By sample share, this clone is medium-sized. The gene calls are TRBV7-9 and TRBJ1-2; no clear D gene. Germline assignment: CDR1 SEHNR and CDR2 FQNEAQ (reference sequence). This CDR3 is built from 13 residues. The V gene lost 5 bases and the J gene lost 8 bases, with 15 bases spanning the gap. CDR3 DNA: TGTGCCAGCAGCCCCGACATGGGGTACGGCTACACCTTC. It yields the protein CASSPDMGYGYTF. The full variable domain, completed using reference TRBV7-9 and TRBJ1-2, is DTGVSQNPRHKITKRGQNVTFRCDPISEHNRLYWYRQTLGQGPEFLTYFQNEAQLEKSRLLSDRFSAERPKGSFSTLEIQRTEQGDSAMYLCASSPDMGYGYTFGSGTRLTVV.

The sample holds many counts of this clone. The chain couples TRBV19 to TRBJ1-2; TRBD1 is a possible D gene (5 bases). Trimming stripped 0 bases from V and 4 bases from J, with 15 bases between. The CDR3 spans 16 residues. The germline V gene encodes CDR1 LNHDA and CDR2 SQIVND (reference sequence). DNA of the CDR3: TGTGCCAGTAGTATAGATCTTGGGCAGGGAGGCTATGGCTACACCTTC. Its translation: CASSIDLGQGGYGYTF.

The chain is built from TRBV28 and TRBJ1-2; 11 nucleotides match TRBD1. Looked up from germline, CDR1 is MDHEN and CDR2 is SYDVKM. This CDR3 spans 15 amino acids. The junction had 3 bases not matched to a gene; V was cut back by 3 bases and J by 3 bases. CDR3 bases: TGTGCCAGCAGTTTTCCGGGACAGGGGGACTATGGCTACACCTTC. Protein product: CASSFPGQGDYGYTF.

The chain employs TRBV30 and TRBJ2-3, with 12 bases lining up with TRBD2. Germline trimming cut 4 bases from V and 6 bases from J; bases unmatched to any gene: 8. Per germline, CDR1 GTSNPN and CDR2 SVGIG (reference sequence). The CDR3 sequence is 15 residues long. In nucleotides, the CDR3 is TGTGCCTGGATTGCTAGCGGGGGGGCCGGGGATACGCAGTATTTT. Encoded protein: CAWIASGGAGDTQYF.

The gene calls are TRBV28 and TRBJ1-6, with 9 bases that match TRBD1. Germline V gives CDR1 MDHEN, CDR2 SYDVKM. The CDR3 spans 13 residues. V lost 11 bases to trimming and J lost 12 bases; unmatched junction nucleotides: 11. CDR3 nucleotide sequence: TGTGCCTGGGGGACAGGGAACGGGGGACCCCTCCACTTT. Translating it yields CAWGTGNGGPLHF.

The chain combines TRBV5-1 with TRBJ1-2; D ambiguous. The CDR3 is 11 amino acids. CDR1 SGHRS and CDR2 YFSETQ come from the germline V gene. Trimming removed 1 base from V and 8 bases from J, with 6 bases in between. CDR3 sequence: CASSLLGGYTF. As DNA, the CDR3 is TGCGCCAGCAGCTTGTTGGGCGGCTACACCTTC.

The chain is built from TRBV9 and TRBJ1-2; D unresolved. Germline assignment: CDR1 SGDLS and CDR2 YYNGEE. V gave up 3 bases and J gave up 4 bases, with 7 bases separating them. CDR3 length equals 12 residues. CDR3 amino acids: CASSDSFYGYTF. CDR3 nucleotide sequence: TGTGCCAGCAGCGATTCCTTCTATGGCTACACCTTC.

This chain uses TRBV6-4 with TRBJ1-5; the D is unclear. Between the trimmed V and J ends, which lost 0 bases and 7 bases, there was a span of 7 bases. Germline lookup yields CDR1 MRHNA and CDR2 SNTAGT. CDR3 length equals 13 residues. This chain's CDR3 is CASSDSMGQPQHF. The CDR3 DNA reads TGTGCCAGCAGTGACTCGATGGGCCAGCCCCAGCATTTT.

This rearrangement joins TRBV7-6 to TRBJ2-5; no reliable D call. This CDR3 region has 10 residues. From germline, CDR1 is SGHVS and CDR2 FNYEAQ. V was shortened by 6 bases and J by 5 bases, with 4 bases between the two germline ends. The CDR3 sequence: CASSRETQYF. For the CDR3, the DNA is TGTGCCAGCAGTCGGGAGACCCAGTACTTC.

This clone was seen more than once but under ten times. The chain recombines TRBV19 with TRBJ1-5; D might be TRBD1 (5 bases). The CDR3 totals 12 residues. Trimming removed 3 bases at V and 7 bases at J, with 7 bases between. CDR1 is LNHDA and CDR2 is SQIVND in the germline V gene (reference sequence). The CDR3 DNA sequence: TGTGCCAGTAGTATCAGGGCCCAGCCCCAGCATTTT. Its translation: CASSIRAQPQHF.

This chain links TRBV7-2 with TRBJ2-7; 9 bases are shared with TRBD1. After removal of 5 bases from V and 3 bases from J, the junction contained 8 bases not matched to a gene. The germline V gene has CDR1 SGHTA and CDR2 FQGNSA. CDR3 length equals 15 residues. The CDR3 nucleotides read TGTGCCAGCAGCACCCAGGGACAGGGATTCTACGAGCAGTACTTC. Residues: CASSTQGQGFYEQYF.

The V and J genes are TRBV4-3 and TRBJ2-1; 13 positions agree with TRBD2. This CDR3 region has 17 residues. In germline, CDR1 is LGHNA, CDR2 YSLEER. V trimming: 1 base; J trimming: 6 bases; junction bases outside the gene matches: 6. CDR3 coding DNA: TGCGCCAGCAGCCAAGGGAAACTAGCGGGAGGGCTCAATGAGCAGTTCTTC. Translated, it gives CASSQGKLAGGLNEQFF.

The V gene is TRBV11-2, the J gene TRBJ2-1; the D is unclear. The CDR3 is made up of 15 amino acids. Germline V CDR1 and CDR2: SGHAT, FQNNGV. V was pared by 5 bases and J by 0 bases, with 11 bases between. The chain's CDR3 is CASSPGRASYNEQFF. CDR3 DNA sequence: TGTGCCAGCAGCCCCGGTCGGGCCTCCTACAATGAGCAGTTCTTC.

The V call is TRBV7-3, the J call TRBJ1-5, with D tentatively TRBD1 (5 bases). The V gene lost 5 bases and the J gene lost 4 bases, with 12 bases spanning the gap. The germline V gene encodes CDR1 SGHTA and CDR2 FQGTGA. CDR3 length: 14 amino acids. CDR3 amino acids: CASSPRGGNQPQHF. The CDR3 DNA is TGTGCCAGCAGCCCCCGCGGGGGAAATCAGCCCCAGCATTTT. Full variable domain (remainder filled in from reference TRBV7-3 and TRBJ1-5): GAGVSQTPSNKVTEKGKYVELRCDPISGHTALYWYRQSLGQGPEFLIYFQGTGAADDSGLPNDRFFAVRPEGSVSTLKIQRTERGDSAVYLCASSPRGGNQPQHFGDGTRLSIL.

The chain is built from TRBV15 and TRBJ1-5; D is perhaps TRBD1 (6 bases). Germline V CDR1 and CDR2: LNHNV, YYDKDF (reference sequence). V was trimmed by 0 bases and J by 0 bases, leaving 12 bases between them. CDR3 length: 17 residues. The CDR3 DNA sequence: TGTGCCACCAGCAGAGATCCGACAGGCTATAGCAATCAGCCCCAGCATTTT. Translation gives CATSRDPTGYSNQPQHF. Complete variable domain (other parts from reference TRBV15 and TRBJ1-5): DAMVIQNPRYQVTQFGKPVTLSCSQTLNHNVMYWYQQKSSQAPKLLFHYYDKDFNNEADTPDNFQSRRPNTSFCFLDIRSPGLGDTAMYLCATSRDPTGYSNQPQHFGDGTRLSIL.

The chain employs TRBV28 and TRBJ2-7, with a tentative D call TRBD1 (6 bases). Germline V CDR1 and CDR2: MDHEN, SYDVKM. The CDR3 has 13 amino acids. Trimming removed 8 bases at V and 0 bases at J, with 11 bases between. The chain's CDR3 is CASGSTGSYEQYF. The DNA for the CDR3 is TGTGCCAGCGGGTCGACAGGCTCCTACGAGCAGTACTTC.

V usage is TRBV21-1 and J usage is TRBJ2-4; the table's D call, TRBD2, has no DNA check behind it. TRBV21-1 is noted as a pseudogene. The CDR3 totals 17 residues. The CDR3 spells CASSRFAPCGFKNIQYF. CDR3 coding DNA: TGTGCCAGCAGCCGCTTTGCTCCCTGCGGGTTTAAAAACATTCAGTACTTC.

The genes are TRBV30 and TRBJ1-2, with 10 bases fitting TRBD1. V gave up 4 bases and J gave up 6 bases; unmatched junction bases: 5. This CDR3 comprises 13 residues. Germline V gene lookup returns CDR1 GTSNPN and CDR2 SVGIG (reference sequence). DNA for the CDR3: TGTGCCTGGACCCAAGGACAGGGGGATGGCTACACCTTC. It translates to CAWTQGQGDGYTF.

The count of this clone is one. The chain joins TRBV7-2 to TRBJ2-1, with 7 bases matching TRBD2. Trimming cost V 5 bases and J 3 bases; bases outside gene matches: 4. Germline V gene sequence: CDR1 SGHTA, CDR2 FQGNSA. This CDR3 spans 14 amino acids. CDR3 DNA sequence: TGTGCCAGCAGCACCTCGGGGGGCTACAATGAGCAGTTCTTC. Its protein is CASSTSGGYNEQFF.

The V call is TRBV27, the J call TRBJ1-4; D not resolved. Trimming removed 5 bases at V and 0 bases at J, with 10 bases between. The CDR3 sequence is 15 residues long. The germline gives CDR1 MNHEY, CDR2 SMNVEV (reference sequence). The CDR3 reads CASSRGGTTNEKLFF. Here the CDR3 DNA reads TGTGCCAGCAGTCGCGGCGGAACAACTAATGAAAAACTGTTTTTT.

The chain couples TRBV5-1 to TRBJ1-1; possible D gene TRBD1, 6 bases. Trimming removed 4 bases at V and 1 base at J, with 11 bases between. There are 14 residues in the CDR3. CDR1 is SGHRS, CDR2 YFSETQ, per germline. This CDR3 is CASSPLTGNTEAFF. CDR3 nucleotide sequence: TGCGCCAGCAGCCCCTTGACAGGGAACACTGAAGCTTTCTTT.